Reported below is one T cell receptor beta chain. Its antigen is currently unknown. This entry belongs to a study of identical twins. Unique molecular identifiers were present on the cDNA, and a universal primer site came from template switching. TCRdb called the 5' RACE reads again in MiXCR, with one record for every CDR3 protein. Of roughly 250,000 distinct CDR3 sequences listed, over 12% are singletons. The V gene lost 6 bases and the J gene lost 3 bases, with 8 bases spanning the gap. Germline-derived CDR1 and CDR2 are SGHTA and FQGNSA. This CDR3 comprises 12 residues. Regarding the study as a whole: Twin pairs had excess sharing that was weaker in beta out-of-frame sequences. For zero-insertion analyses, partial confounding could come from invariant MAIT and iNKT cells. A lower insertion count was a feature of abundant cord blood beta clonotypes, with no such feature in memory repertoires.

Sequenced sample: memory (CD45RO+) T cells sorted from blood. This sequence originates from a woman aged 18-30 years in good health. This chain joins TRBV7-2 and TRBJ1-2, with D possibly matching TRBD1 (5 bases). The CDR3: CASSIQDYGYTF. Here the CDR3 DNA reads TGTGCCAGCAGTATACAGGACTATGGCTACACCTTC.